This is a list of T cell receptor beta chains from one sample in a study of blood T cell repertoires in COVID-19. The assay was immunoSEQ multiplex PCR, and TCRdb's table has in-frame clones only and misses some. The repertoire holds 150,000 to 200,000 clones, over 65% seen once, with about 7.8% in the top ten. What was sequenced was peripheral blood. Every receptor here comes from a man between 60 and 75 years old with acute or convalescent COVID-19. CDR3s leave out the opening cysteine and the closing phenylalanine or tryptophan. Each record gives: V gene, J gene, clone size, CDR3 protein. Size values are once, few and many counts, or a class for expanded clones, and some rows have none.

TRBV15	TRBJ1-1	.	ATSRVRQSNTEAF
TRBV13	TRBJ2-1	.	ASSLGLTDYNEQF
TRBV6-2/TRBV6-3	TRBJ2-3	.	ASSPQDTDTQY
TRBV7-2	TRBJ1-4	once	ASSSRGGDQEKLF
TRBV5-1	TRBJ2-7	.	ASSPQGGEQY
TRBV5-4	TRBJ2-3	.	ASSLEGGTWADTQY
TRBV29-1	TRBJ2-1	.	SVDFSGLAGGPSYNEQF
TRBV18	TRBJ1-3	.	ASSPTQGRNTIY
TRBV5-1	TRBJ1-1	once	ASSYDGERNTEAF
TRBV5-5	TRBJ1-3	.	ASSWGDSGNTIY
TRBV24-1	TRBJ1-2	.	ATSPRQLHYGYT
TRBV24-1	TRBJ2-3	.	ATSDPGLADTQY
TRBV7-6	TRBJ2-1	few	ASSTRRGSSNEQF
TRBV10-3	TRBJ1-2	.	AISEGRRYGYT
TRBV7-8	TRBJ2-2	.	ASSPRPAGEGPGELF
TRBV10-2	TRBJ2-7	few	ASSSGGEYEQY
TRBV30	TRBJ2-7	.	AWMGQGLSYEQY
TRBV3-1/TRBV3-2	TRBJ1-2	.	ASSPSRSGGGNGYT
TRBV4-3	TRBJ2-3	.	ASSQDDSGGVMDTQY
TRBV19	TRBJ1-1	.	ASSPQGQPNTEAF
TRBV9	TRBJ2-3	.	ASSVAPPGQGGTDTQY
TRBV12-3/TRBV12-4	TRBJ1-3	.	ASRVGVGNTIY
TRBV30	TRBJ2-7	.	AWSPQGHEQY
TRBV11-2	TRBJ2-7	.	ASSLDGTGSYEQY
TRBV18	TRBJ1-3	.	ASSPSGNGNTIY
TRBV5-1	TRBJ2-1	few	ASSITTGGLYNEQF
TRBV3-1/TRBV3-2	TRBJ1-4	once	ASSQETQGNEKLF
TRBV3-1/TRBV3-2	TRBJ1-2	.	ASSQFRDSKNYGYT
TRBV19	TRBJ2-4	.	ASSMVSREAIQY
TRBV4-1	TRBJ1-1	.	ASSQVLSQLNTEAF
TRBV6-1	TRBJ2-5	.	ASSELTGLETQY
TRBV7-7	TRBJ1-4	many	ASSIRDRDYNEKLF
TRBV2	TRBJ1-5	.	ASSTGNSNQPQH